Below are 3 T cell receptor beta chains sequenced from a single sample in a study of CD8+CD57+ T cells in acquired aplastic anemia. TCR beta VDJ and CDR3 profiles were obtained from a genomic DNA template. TCRdb reanalysed the reads using MiXCR and keeps one entry per CDR3 protein. Found here are 150,000 or so distinct CDR3 sequences, about 48% of them singletons; the top ten hold about 12%. CD8+CD57+ cell expansion had been shown by flow cytometry in patients chosen for sequencing. Sequences were obtained from sorted CD4+, CD8+, or CD8+CD57+ T cells (not recorded which) from PBMCs. These receptors were obtained from a human donor with aplastic anemia.

This clonotype was counted at least ten times. The chain is built from TRBV6-1 and TRBJ2-3, with D perhaps TRBD2 (6 bases). Between the trimmed V and J ends, which lost 3 bases and 6 bases, there was a span of 13 bases. The CDR3 consists of 14 residues. Germline loops: CDR1 MNHNS, CDR2 SASEGT. The CDR3 here is CASSERGAADTQYF. CDR3 coding DNA: TGTGCCAGCAGTGAGCGGGGAGCGGCGGATACGCAGTATTTT.

J is TRBJ2-1 and V is TRBV15; D perhaps matches TRBD2 (5 bases). Germline values: CDR1 LNHNV, CDR2 YYDKDF (reference sequence). The CDR3 totals 17 residues. Trimming left V 3 bases short and J 4 bases short, with 19 bases between. Written as DNA, the CDR3 is TGTGCCACCAGCAGGTTGCGAGGGCCTAGCCGGTACAATGAGCAGTTCTTC. Protein sequence: CATSRLRGPSRYNEQFF. Using reference TRBV15 and TRBJ2-1 for the parts outside the CDR3, the full variable domain is DAMVIQNPRYQVTQFGKPVTLSCSQTLNHNVMYWYQQKSSQAPKLLFHYYDKDFNNEADTPDNFQSRRPNTSFCFLDIRSPGLGDTAMYLCATSRLRGPSRYNEQFFGPGTRLTVL.

In nucleotides, the CDR3 is TGTGCCAGCCTCGGGACTGTCAATGAGCAGTTCTTC. Protein: CASLGTVNEQFF. The rearrangement uses TRBV2 and TRBJ2-1, with D possibly TRBD2 on 6 matching bases. Germline assignment: CDR1 SNHLY and CDR2 FYNNEI. The length of the CDR3 is 12 residues. V was cut by 8 bases and J by 6 bases, with 11 bases left in between.